The rows below give T cell receptor beta chains drawn from one sample of a study of T cell responses to AZD1222 COVID-19 vaccine. TCRdb's table, derived via immunoSEQ multiplex PCR, lists solely in-frame clones and lacks some. The sample comprises 190,000 or so clones, under 95% of which are singletons, and over 0.95% rests with the top ten. The material was peripheral blood, obtained 28 days after the second AZD1222 dose. The receptor source for this set is an adult who received the AZD1222 COVID-19 vaccine. Each CDR3 is given with its conserved first and last residue. A D gene is named only where the DNA matches it firmly. Not every row has a clone size; where given, it reads once, few, many or a size class.

J gene: TRBJ1-2; V gene: TRBV7-8; clone size: -; D gene: TRBD1; CDR3 protein: CASSSRDRTDGYTF; CDR3 DNA: TGTGCCAGCAGCTCACGGGACAGGACGGATGGCTACACCTTC
J gene: TRBJ1-5; V gene: TRBV7-8; clone size: -; D gene: -; CDR3 protein: CASSARVRSNQPQHF; CDR3 DNA: TGTGCCAGCAGCGCCAGGGTCCGTAGCAATCAGCCCCAGCATTTT
J gene: TRBJ1-2; V gene: TRBV9; clone size: -; D gene: -; CDR3 protein: CASSGRGNYGYTF; CDR3 DNA: TGTGCCAGCAGCGGAAGGGGTAACTATGGCTACACCTTC
J gene: TRBJ2-1; V gene: TRBV6-2/TRBV6-3; clone size: -; D gene: -; CDR3 protein: CASSYSLGEQFF; CDR3 DNA: TGTGCCAGCAGTTATAGTCTCGGTGAGCAGTTCTTC
J gene: TRBJ1-2; V gene: TRBV7-2; clone size: -; D gene: -; CDR3 protein: CASSPDSTYGYTF; CDR3 DNA: TGTGCCAGCAGTCCGGACAGTACCTATGGCTACACCTTC
J gene: TRBJ1-4; V gene: TRBV30; clone size: -; D gene: -; CDR3 protein: CAWGLDTKEKLFF; CDR3 DNA: TGTGCCTGGGGGTTGGATACGAAAGAAAAACTGTTTTTT
J gene: TRBJ1-1; V gene: TRBV27; clone size: -; D gene: -; CDR3 protein: CASSFRGMSTEAFF; CDR3 DNA: TGTGCCAGCAGTTTTCGGGGAATGAGCACTGAAGCTTTCTTT
J gene: TRBJ1-3; V gene: TRBV9; clone size: -; D gene: -; CDR3 protein: CASSVEPDSGNTIYF; CDR3 DNA: TGTGCCAGCAGCGTGGAACCCGACAGCGGAAACACCATATATTTT
J gene: TRBJ2-3; V gene: TRBV6-2/TRBV6-3; clone size: -; D gene: -; CDR3 protein: CASSTPRGFHTDTQYF; CDR3 DNA: TGTGCCAGCAGTACCCCTCGAGGGTTCCACACAGATACGCAGTATTTT
J gene: TRBJ1-2; V gene: TRBV30; clone size: -; D gene: -; CDR3 protein: CAWTLVLGQGYTF; CDR3 DNA: TGTGCCTGGACCCTCGTTCTCGGTCAAGGCTACACCTTC
J gene: TRBJ1-2; V gene: TRBV7-2; clone size: -; D gene: -; CDR3 protein: CASSLEPGPFYGYTF; CDR3 DNA: TGTGCCAGCAGCTTAGAGCCAGGGCCCTTTTATGGCTACACCTTC
J gene: TRBJ1-2; V gene: TRBV6-5; clone size: -; D gene: -; CDR3 protein: CASSVGEVANYGYTF; CDR3 DNA: TGTGCCAGCAGCGTAGGGGAGGTGGCTAACTATGGCTACACCTTC
J gene: TRBJ1-5; V gene: TRBV12-5; clone size: -; D gene: -; CDR3 protein: CASGLDLIGTEHF; CDR3 DNA: TGTGCTAGTGGTTTGGACCTTATTGGGACCGAGCATTTT
J gene: TRBJ2-7; V gene: TRBV30; clone size: -; D gene: -; CDR3 protein: CAWSVMAGYEQYF; CDR3 DNA: TGTGCCTGGAGTGTAATGGCGGGCTACGAGCAGTACTTC
J gene: TRBJ1-2; V gene: TRBV9; clone size: -; D gene: TRBD1; CDR3 protein: CASSRGQGLGYTF; CDR3 DNA: TGTGCCAGCAGTAGGGGACAGGGGCTTGGCTACACCTTC
J gene: TRBJ1-6; V gene: TRBV6-5; clone size: -; D gene: -; CDR3 protein: CASAGNNSPLHF; CDR3 DNA: TGTGCCAGCGCAGGGAATAATTCACCCCTCCACTTT
J gene: TRBJ1-2; V gene: TRBV3-1/TRBV3-2; clone size: -; D gene: TRBD1; CDR3 protein: CASRESGTGFYYNGYTF; CDR3 DNA: TGTGCCAGCAGAGAGTCCGGGACAGGGTTTTATTACAATGGCTACACCTTC
J gene: TRBJ1-6; V gene: TRBV9; clone size: -; D gene: TRBD1; CDR3 protein: CASSSGQGYNSPLHF; CDR3 DNA: TGTGCCAGCAGCTCAGGACAGGGCTATAATTCACCCCTCCACTTT
J gene: TRBJ1-6; V gene: TRBV4-1; clone size: -; D gene: TRBD1; CDR3 protein: CASSRDREVARSPLHF; CDR3 DNA: TGCGCCAGCAGCCGAGACAGGGAAGTTGCGCGGTCACCCCTCCACTTT
J gene: TRBJ1-1; V gene: TRBV30; clone size: -; D gene: -; CDR3 protein: CALSFGGRNTEAFF; CDR3 DNA: TGTGCCCTCTCTTTTGGGGGGCGGAACACTGAAGCTTTCTTT
J gene: TRBJ1-5; V gene: TRBV19; clone size: -; D gene: -; CDR3 protein: CASSFGYHNQPQHF; CDR3 DNA: TGTGCCAGTAGTTTCGGGTATCACAATCAGCCCCAGCATTTT
J gene: TRBJ1-1; V gene: TRBV10-3; clone size: -; D gene: TRBD1; CDR3 protein: CAIRDRDATEAFF; CDR3 DNA: TGTGCCATCAGGGACAGGGATGCCACTGAAGCTTTCTTT
J gene: TRBJ2-1; V gene: TRBV2; clone size: -; D gene: -; CDR3 protein: CASREGGIYNEQFF; CDR3 DNA: TGTGCCAGCAGGGAGGGGGGGATCTACAATGAGCAGTTCTTC
J gene: TRBJ2-7; V gene: TRBV18; clone size: -; D gene: -; CDR3 protein: CASSPGTNTYEQYF; CDR3 DNA: TGTGCCAGCTCACCCGGGACAAACACCTACGAGCAGTACTTC
J gene: TRBJ2-1; V gene: TRBV5-1; clone size: -; D gene: TRBD1; CDR3 protein: CASSFQGAYNEQFF; CDR3 DNA: TGCGCCAGCAGCTTTCAGGGGGCATACAATGAGCAGTTCTTC
J gene: TRBJ1-6; V gene: TRBV9; clone size: -; D gene: TRBD1; CDR3 protein: CASSASGGESPLHF; CDR3 DNA: TGTGCCAGCAGCGCATCAGGGGGCGAATCACCCCTCCACTTT
J gene: TRBJ1-1; V gene: TRBV9; clone size: -; D gene: TRBD1; CDR3 protein: CASSQGADTEAFF; CDR3 DNA: TGTGCCAGCAGTCAGGGGGCGGACACTGAAGCTTTCTTT
J gene: TRBJ1-2; V gene: TRBV18; clone size: -; D gene: -; CDR3 protein: CASSRTGTGDGYTF; CDR3 DNA: TGTGCCAGCTCACGGACCGGGACCGGGGATGGCTACACCTTC
J gene: TRBJ1-6; V gene: TRBV2; clone size: once; D gene: TRBD1; CDR3 protein: CASSVRQGAVAPLHF; CDR3 DNA: TGTGCCAGCAGTGTCCGACAGGGGGCGGTAGCACCCCTCCACTTT
J gene: TRBJ1-1; V gene: TRBV12-3/TRBV12-4; clone size: -; D gene: -; CDR3 protein: CASSPERNTEAFF; CDR3 DNA: TGTGCCAGCAGCCCCGAAAGGAACACTGAAGCTTTCTTT
J gene: TRBJ2-2; V gene: TRBV9; clone size: -; D gene: -; CDR3 protein: CASSGGGSDTGELFF; CDR3 DNA: TGTGCCAGCAGTGGAGGGGGGAGTGACACCGGGGAGCTGTTTTTT
J gene: TRBJ2-5; V gene: TRBV4-3; clone size: once; D gene: -; CDR3 protein: CASSQAPAEQETQYF; CDR3 DNA: TGCGCCAGCAGCCAAGCCCCGGCTGAGCAAGAGACCCAGTACTTC
J gene: TRBJ2-2; V gene: TRBV3-1/TRBV3-2; clone size: -; D gene: -; CDR3 protein: CASSPLQGTNTGELFF; CDR3 DNA: TGTGCCAGCAGCCCCCTGCAGGGCACGAACACCGGGGAGCTGTTTTTT
J gene: TRBJ2-7; V gene: TRBV4-1; clone size: -; D gene: TRBD1; CDR3 protein: CASSQVGTGRGEQYF; CDR3 DNA: TGCGCCAGCAGCCAAGTGGGGACAGGCCGGGGGGAGCAGTACTTC
J gene: TRBJ1-6; V gene: TRBV2; clone size: once; D gene: -; CDR3 protein: CASSEQSRNSPLHF; CDR3 DNA: TGTGCCAGCAGTGAACAGAGCCGAAATTCACCCCTCCACTTT
J gene: TRBJ1-6; V gene: TRBV19; clone size: -; D gene: -; CDR3 protein: CASRQQGNNSPLHF; CDR3 DNA: TGTGCCAGTAGACAGCAGGGAAATAATTCACCCCTCCACTTT
J gene: TRBJ2-2; V gene: TRBV3-1/TRBV3-2; clone size: once; D gene: -; CDR3 protein: CASSQGDFKIYTGELFF; CDR3 DNA: TGTGCCAGCAGCCAAGGGGACTTCAAAATCTACACCGGGGAGCTGTTTTTT
J gene: TRBJ1-5; V gene: TRBV28; clone size: -; D gene: TRBD1; CDR3 protein: CASSLTTGINQPQHF; CDR3 DNA: TGTGCCAGCAGTTTAACGACAGGGATCAATCAGCCCCAGCATTTT